These 18 T cell receptor beta chains were all obtained from the same sample, sequenced in a study of cytomegalovirus exposure and HLA in healthy donors. Amplification used 60 Vbeta primers and 13 Jbeta primers. Data came from immunoSEQ multiplex PCR; TCRdb stores just in-frame clones and leaves some out. The sample gives 150,000 to 200,000 clones, 82% of which show up once; roughly 0.99% is in the top ten. Sequences were obtained from PBMCs. The receptor source for this set is a girl aged 2 to 10 in good health and CMV-seropositive.

This clone was observed a few times. The chain couples TRBV5-1 to TRBJ1-3; maybe TRBD1 (5 bases). The CDR3 runs to 17 residues. Germline CDR1 is SGHRS and CDR2 is YFSETQ. V was shortened by 1 base and J by 2 bases, with 16 bases between the two germline ends. The CDR3 DNA sequence: TGCGCCAGCAGCTTGCACCACAGGCCCGCGGCTGGAAACACCATATATTTT. It codes for CASSLHHRPAAGNTIYF.

This sequence joins TRBV5-5 and TRBJ1-1; TRBD1 might be the D (5 bases). The CDR3 extends over 14 amino acids. The germline V and J ends were trimmed by 0 bases and 5 bases, with 11 bases remaining between them. Germline-derived CDR1 and CDR2 are SGHKS and YYEKEE (reference sequence). The CDR3 nucleotides are TGTGCCAGCAGCTTGGTGGGGCTCGAGACTGAAGCTTTCTTT. The encoded protein is CASSLVGLETEAFF.

CDR3 nucleotide sequence: TGCAGCGTTGAAAAACAGGGGCCAGATACGCAGTATTTT. Translating gives CSVEKQGPDTQYF. V and J are TRBV29-1 and TRBJ2-3; TRBD1 agrees at 7 bases. Trimming took 2 bases from V and 4 from J; bases not matched to a gene: 3. From germline, CDR1 is SQVTM and CDR2 ANQGSEA. The CDR3 runs 13 residues.

The chain has TRBV19 and TRBJ2-2, with D tentatively TRBD2 (7 bases). Trimming left V 5 bases short and J 2 bases short, with 15 bases between. The CDR3 contains 16 residues. Germline V gene data show CDR1 as LNHDA and CDR2 as SQIVND (reference sequence). CDR3 amino acids: CASSPSGGQNTGELFF. The CDR3 DNA reads TGTGCCAGTAGTCCCTCGGGGGGCCAAAACACCGGGGAGCTGTTTTTT.

This sequence joins TRBV15 and TRBJ1-1; D gene uncertain. V was clipped by 10 bases and J by 0 bases, with 6 bases between them. CDR3 length equals 11 residues. Germline values: CDR1 LNHNV, CDR2 YYDKDF (reference sequence). The DNA for the CDR3 is TGTGCCATCCTATTGAACACTGAAGCTTTCTTT. Translated: CAILLNTEAFF.

This clone was observed once. The chain links TRBV27 to TRBJ1-1, with D possibly matching TRBD1 (6 bases). This CDR3 region has 14 residues. Per germline, CDR1 MNHEY and CDR2 SMNVEV (reference sequence). The V and J ends lost 5 bases and 2 bases respectively, with 12 bases between them. The CDR3 nucleotides read TGTGCCAGCAGTATCGGGGGGGCCAACACTGAAGCTTTCTTT. Amino acid sequence: CASSIGGANTEAFF.

CDR3 protein: CASSSSTGRDYEQYF. CDR3 in DNA: TGCGCCAGCAGCTCTTCTACTGGGCGGGACTACGAGCAGTACTTC. J is TRBJ2-7 and V is TRBV5-1, with D possibly being TRBD2 (6 bases). This CDR3 contains 15 residues. The V gene's germline CDR1 is SGHRS and CDR2 YFSETQ. The V end lost 3 bases, the J end lost 3 bases, and 16 bases lay between the germline ends.

The CDR3 nucleotides read TGCGCCAGCAGCCAAGGTCTGGCACGCGGAGGCTACGAGCAGTACTTC. Translated, it gives CASSQGLARGGYEQYF. The chain uses TRBV4-1 and TRBJ2-7; maybe TRBD2 (5 bases). Germline loops: CDR1 MGHRA, CDR2 YSYEKL. This CDR3 is 16 amino acids long. Deletions cut 1 base from V and 3 bases from J, with 16 bases between.

V is TRBV19 and J is TRBJ2-2; D uncertain. V gave up 3 bases and J gave up 7 bases, with 9 bases separating them. The germline gives CDR1 LNHDA, CDR2 SQIVND (reference sequence). The CDR3 totals 13 residues. This chain's CDR3 is CASSMGPSGELFF. The CDR3 region has the DNA TGTGCCAGTAGTATGGGCCCGAGCGGGGAGCTGTTTTTT.

Only a few counts were recorded for this clone. The chain employs TRBV30 and TRBJ1-2; D remains ambiguous. Trimming pared 0 bases from V and 1 base from J, leaving 9 bases between. CDR1 is GTSNPN and CDR2 is SVGIG in the germline V gene (reference sequence). The CDR3 is 14 residues long. CDR3 residues: CAWSVRRGNYGYTF. CDR3 bases: TGTGCCTGGAGTGTACGCCGGGGTAACTATGGCTACACCTTC.

The chain joins TRBV15 to TRBJ2-7, with no clear D. The V end lost 2 bases, the J end lost 0 bases, and 11 bases lay between the germline ends. The CDR3 consists of 15 residues. Germline V lookup: CDR1 LNHNV, CDR2 YYDKDF (reference sequence). CDR3 residues: CATSRLSTLSYEQYF. The CDR3 nucleotides read TGTGCCACCAGCAGACTTTCGACACTCTCCTACGAGCAGTACTTC.

This rearrangement joins TRBV4-1 to TRBJ1-2; D possibly corresponds to TRBD1 (6 bases). Trimming stripped 4 bases from V and 0 bases from J, with 21 bases between. CDR1 and CDR2 from the germline V gene are MGHRA and YSYEKL. The CDR3 is 18 amino acids. For the CDR3, the DNA is TGCGCCAGCAGCCGCCGAGCTCGACAGGCTAATACTAACTATGGCTACACCTTC. Encoded protein: CASSRRARQANTNYGYTF.

This clone occurred once. The chain uses TRBV30 and TRBJ1-4; D is ambiguous. Trimming stripped 2 bases from V and 7 bases from J, with 14 bases between. The CDR3 covers 14 residues. Germline V CDR1 and CDR2: GTSNPN, SVGIG (reference sequence). The CDR3 nucleotides read TGTGCCTGGAGTTTGGGGTTAGGGAGTGAAAAACTGTTTTTT. It is translated as CAWSLGLGSEKLFF.

This clone was recorded a few times. The chain recombines TRBV27 with TRBJ2-1; 9 nucleotides line up with TRBD2. The CDR3 length is 16 residues. The germline V gene encodes CDR1 MNHEY and CDR2 SMNVEV (reference sequence). V lost 3 bases and J lost 7; bases outside the gene matches: 10. This chain's CDR3 is CASSLRLAGRENEQFF. The CDR3 region has the DNA TGTGCCAGCAGTTTGCGGCTAGCGGGGAGGGAGAATGAGCAGTTCTTC.

The V call is TRBV7-3, the J call TRBJ2-1, with 9 bases aligning to TRBD2. Losses at the gene ends were 5 bases for V and 6 bases for J; bases not matched to a gene: 8. Looked up from germline, CDR1 is SGHTA and CDR2 is FQGTGA. CDR3 length: 15 residues. CDR3 sequence reads: CASSRLAGKLNEQFF. CDR3 nucleotide sequence: TGTGCCAGCAGCCGGCTAGCGGGGAAACTCAATGAGCAGTTCTTC.

The chain links TRBV7-6 to TRBJ1-3; 8 positions agree with TRBD1. Germline loops: CDR1 SGHVS, CDR2 FNYEAQ. The CDR3 covers 15 residues. The junction had 5 bases not matched to a gene; V was cut back by 3 bases and J by 4 bases. CDR3 nucleotide sequence: TGTGCCAGCAGCTTTGGACAGGGCTTAGGAAACACCATATATTTT. This sequence encodes CASSFGQGLGNTIYF. The full variable domain, in which reference TRBV7-6 and TRBJ1-3 provide the parts outside the CDR3, is GAGVSQSPRYKVTKRGQDVALRCDPISGHVSLYWYRQALGQGPEFLTYFNYEAQQDKSGLPNDRFSAERPEGSISTLTIQRTEQRDSAMYRCASSFGQGLGNTIYFGEGSWLTVV.

This rearrangement joins TRBV4-1 to TRBJ2-1; 9 bases agree with TRBD2. Looked up from germline, CDR1 is MGHRA and CDR2 is YSYEKL. This CDR3 spans 19 amino acids. V was clipped by 1 base and J by 3 bases; unmatched bases: 13. CDR3 residues: CASSQVFPLAGVHYNEQFF. In nucleotides, the CDR3 is TGCGCCAGCAGCCAAGTTTTCCCCTTAGCGGGAGTACACTACAATGAGCAGTTCTTC.

This chain connects TRBV15 to TRBJ1-4; 11 nucleotides line up with TRBD1. CDR1 and CDR2 (germline): LNHNV, YYDKDF (reference sequence). CDR3 length: 16 residues. After removal of 3 bases from V and 8 bases from J, the junction contained 8 bases not matched to a gene. CDR3 sequence (DNA): TGTGCCACCAGCAGGGATGCCGGGACAGGGGGGGAAAAACTGTTTTTT. Protein product: CATSRDAGTGGEKLFF. Full variable domain (rest looked up from reference TRBV15 and TRBJ1-4): DAMVIQNPRYQVTQFGKPVTLSCSQTLNHNVMYWYQQKSSQAPKLLFHYYDKDFNNEADTPDNFQSRRPNTSFCFLDIRSPGLGDTAMYLCATSRDAGTGGEKLFFGSGTQLSVL.